The table lists the clone carrying this TCR beta chain with a few counts. What it binds is unknown. Using a J-beta primer mix together with a sample-barcoded 5' primer, a second PCR was run for roughly 7 to 11 cycles. Using its own MiXCR run on the 5' RACE reads, TCRdb lists one record per CDR3 protein. The repertoire holds roughly 1.7 million distinct CDR3 sequences, about 35% seen once, with around 11% in the top ten. The data belong to a study of blood T cells in healthy people across ages. Study-level information: With template switching, about one barcoded beta molecule was captured per two T cells.

General study points: It was not possible, with unsorted PBMCs, to conclusively compare naive and antigen-experienced cells. It was not known whether donors were CMV positive (a possible confounder of expanded clonotype changes).

The CDR3 is 12 residues long. V was shortened by 0 bases and J by 12 bases, with 7 bases between the two germline ends. Germline V gene sequence: CDR1 SGHRS, CDR2 YFSETQ. PBMCs, at least 6 million per sample, were isolated. Sample: blood. V is TRBV5-1 and J is TRBJ2-6; D is unresolved. This receptor was taken from a woman in her 30s in good health. The CDR3 sequence is CASSLEGRVLTF. The DNA for the CDR3 is TGCGCCAGCAGCTTGGAGGGCCGCGTCCTGACTTTC.